This T cell receptor beta chain was captured in a study of tissue T cells after allogeneic stem cell transplantation. Germline V gives CDR1 SNHLY, CDR2 FYNNEI. With V trimmed by 4 bases and J by 1 base, 3 bases remained unmatched. CDR3 length: 14 amino acids. Here immunoSEQ multiplex PCR was the method, and the copy in TCRdb shows in-frame clones only, minus some. The profile shows 8,000 to 10,000 clones, over 55% of them singletons. The sample holds a few counts of this clone. V usage is TRBV2 and J usage is TRBJ1-2; 7 bases are shared with TRBD1. The sequence was obtained from a woman between 18 and 50 years old with breast cancer. Source: tissue from the jejunum, taken at autopsy. The CDR3 protein is CASSGDSFNYGYTF. The CDR3 DNA sequence: TGTGCCAGCAGTGGGGACAGCTTTAACTATGGCTACACCTTC.